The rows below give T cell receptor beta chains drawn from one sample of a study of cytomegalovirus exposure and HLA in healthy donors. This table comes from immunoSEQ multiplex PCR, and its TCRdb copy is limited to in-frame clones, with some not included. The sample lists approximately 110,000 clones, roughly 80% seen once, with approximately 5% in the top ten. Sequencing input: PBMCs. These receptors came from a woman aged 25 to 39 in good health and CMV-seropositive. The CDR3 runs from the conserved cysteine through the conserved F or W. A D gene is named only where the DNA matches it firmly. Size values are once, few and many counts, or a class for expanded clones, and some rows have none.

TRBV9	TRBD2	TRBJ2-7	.	TGTGCCAGCAGCGTGGATGGGGGGGGCTACGAGCAGTACTTC	CASSVDGGGYEQYF
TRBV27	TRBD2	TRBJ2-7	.	TGTGCCAGCAGTCCCGGGGGGCTAGCGGGGGGGGGTAAACTTTACGAGCAGTACTTC	CASSPGGLAGGGKLYEQYF
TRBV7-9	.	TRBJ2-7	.	TGTGCCAGCAGCTTAGCCCTTCCCCGCTACGAGCAGTACTTC	CASSLALPRYEQYF
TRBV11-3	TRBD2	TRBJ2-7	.	TGTGCCAGCAGCGCGTCGGGACTAGCGGGAAACGAGCAGTACTTC	CASSASGLAGNEQYF
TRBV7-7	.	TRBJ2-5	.	TGTGCTAGCAGCTTACAGACCGGGTCCAACCAAGAGACCCAGTACTTC	CASSLQTGSNQETQYF
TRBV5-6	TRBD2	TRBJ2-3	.	TGTGCCAGCAGCTTGGTTTATACGGGGGGGCCGGGAGATACGCAGTATTTT	CASSLVYTGGPGDTQYF
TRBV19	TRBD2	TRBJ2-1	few	TGTGCCAGTAGTAACCAGGGACTAGTCTACAATGAGCAGTTCTTC	CASSNQGLVYNEQFF
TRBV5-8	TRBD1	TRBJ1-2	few	TGTGCCAGCAGCTTACAGGGGAATGGCTACACCTTC	CASSLQGNGYTF
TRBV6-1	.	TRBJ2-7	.	TGTGCCAGCAGTGGCGATTATAGGACTGCTGCCTACGAGCAGTACTTC	CASSGDYRTAAYEQYF
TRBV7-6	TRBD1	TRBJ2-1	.	TGTGCCAGCAGCTTAGCTGGACAGGGCCCTTACAATGAGCAGTTCTTC	CASSLAGQGPYNEQFF
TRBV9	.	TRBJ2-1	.	TGTGCCAGCAGCGCGGGGGTTCGGGTCTACAATGAGCAGTTCTTC	CASSAGVRVYNEQFF
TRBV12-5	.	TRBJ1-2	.	TGTGCTAGTGGTTTGGGGACAGATCCCGAGATCTATGGCTACACCTTC	CASGLGTDPEIYGYTF
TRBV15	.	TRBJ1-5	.	TGTGCCACCAGCGGCGGGGTGGGGCTGAGACAGCCCCAGCATTTT	CATSGGVGLRQPQHF
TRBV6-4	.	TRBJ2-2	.	TGTGCCAGCAGTGACAGGGCAGGGTGGACCGGGGAGCTGTTTTTT	CASSDRAGWTGELFF
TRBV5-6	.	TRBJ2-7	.	TGTGCCAGCAGCTCCCCTCGGACAGACAACACCTACGAGCAGTACTTC	CASSSPRTDNTYEQYF
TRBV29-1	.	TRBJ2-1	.	TGCAGCGCCCCGGTAGCGGTACCCTACAATGAGCAGTTCTTC	CSAPVAVPYNEQFF
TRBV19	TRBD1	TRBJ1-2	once	TGTGCCAGTAGTATAGGACAGGGGGCGAGCTATGGCTACACCTTC	CASSIGQGASYGYTF
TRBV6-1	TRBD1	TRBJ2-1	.	TGTGCCAGCAGTCGAACAGGGGGCAAGAATGAGCAGTTCTTC	CASSRTGGKNEQFF
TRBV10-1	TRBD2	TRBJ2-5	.	TGCGCCAGCAGTGCGAGACTAGCGGGGGGACAACAAGAGACCCAGTACTTC	CASSARLAGGQQETQYF
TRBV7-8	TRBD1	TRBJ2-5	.	TGTGCCAGCAGCTTACAAAGGACAGGACAGTACTTC	CASSLQRTGQYF
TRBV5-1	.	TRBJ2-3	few	TGCGCCAGCAGCCCTTTCGGGGGGCGTAGCACAGATACGCAGTATTTT	CASSPFGGRSTDTQYF
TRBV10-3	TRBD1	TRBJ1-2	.	TGTGCCATCAGCGCCCGGGACAGGGGGGAATATGGCTACACCTTC	CAISARDRGEYGYTF
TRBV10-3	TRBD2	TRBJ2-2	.	TGTGCCATCAGTGAGGGGGCTAGCGGAGCCACCGGGGAGCTGTTTTTT	CAISEGASGATGELFF
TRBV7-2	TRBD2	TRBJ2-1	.	TGTGCCAGCAGCCCGTCGGGGGGGTCCTACAATGAGCAGTTCTTC	CASSPSGGSYNEQFF
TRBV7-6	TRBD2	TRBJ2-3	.	TGTGCCAGCAGAACTACTAGCGGGGGGGGACCGTACACAGATACGCAGTATTTT	CASRTTSGGGPYTDTQYF
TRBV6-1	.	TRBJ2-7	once	TGTGCCAGCAGTGAAGAGCTTCCTAGTTGGTACGAGCAGTACTTC	CASSEELPSWYEQYF
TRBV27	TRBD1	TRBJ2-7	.	TGTGCCAGCAGTTCGGGGACAGAAGCCTACGAGCAGTACTTC	CASSSGTEAYEQYF
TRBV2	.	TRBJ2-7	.	TGTGCCAGCAGTGACAGTCCCTACGAGCAGTACTTC	CASSDSPYEQYF
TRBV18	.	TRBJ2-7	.	TGTGCCAGCTCACCACCTAGTCGGGGTTCGGACGAGCAGTACTTC	CASSPPSRGSDEQYF
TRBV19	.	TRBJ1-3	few	TGTGCCAGTAGTCCTACCAGGAACTCTGGAAACACCATATATTTT	CASSPTRNSGNTIYF
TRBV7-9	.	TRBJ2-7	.	TGTGCCAGCAGCCGACCAAACACGGGACAACCCTACGAGCAGTACTTC	CASSRPNTGQPYEQYF
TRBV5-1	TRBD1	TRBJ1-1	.	TGCGCCAGCAGCTTACAGGGGGCCTCTTTCACTGAAGCTTTCTTT	CASSLQGASFTEAFF
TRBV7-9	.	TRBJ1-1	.	TGTGCCAGCAGCTTAGGGGCCACTGAAGCTTTCTTT	CASSLGATEAFF
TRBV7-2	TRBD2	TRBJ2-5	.	TGTGCCAGCAGCTTAGCCTCTAGCGGATACCACCAAGAGACCCAGTACTTC	CASSLASSGYHQETQYF
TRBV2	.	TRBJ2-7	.	TGTGCCAGCAGTGAAGGGGTCCGGGAGTCCTACGAGCAGTACTTC	CASSEGVRESYEQYF
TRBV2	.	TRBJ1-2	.	TGTGCCAGCAGGGAGGACAGCTATGGCTACACCTTC	CASREDSYGYTF
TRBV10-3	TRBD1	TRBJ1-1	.	TGTGCCATCAGTGAAGCACAGGGGAAAGCTTTCTTT	CAISEAQGKAFF
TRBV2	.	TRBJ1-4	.	TGTGCCAGCAACCGACAAGTGAGATATGAAAAACTGTTTTTT	CASNRQVRYEKLFF
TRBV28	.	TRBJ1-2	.	TGTGCCAGCTGGACCCCCGCAGGGTCTTCCTATGGCTACACCTTC	CASWTPAGSSYGYTF
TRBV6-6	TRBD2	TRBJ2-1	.	TGTGCCAGCAGTACCCCTAGCGGATCCATCTACAATGAGCAGTTCTTC	CASSTPSGSIYNEQFF
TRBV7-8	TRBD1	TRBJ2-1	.	TGTGCCAGCAGCGGGAGACAGGGCCCCTACAATGAGCAGTTCTTC	CASSGRQGPYNEQFF
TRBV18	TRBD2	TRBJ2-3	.	TGTGCCAGCTCACCACCGAGGACTAGCGGGGACACAGATACGCAGTATTTT	CASSPPRTSGDTDTQYF
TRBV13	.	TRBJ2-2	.	TGTGCCAGCAGCCAGAATGGGGGGAAGGTCGGGGAGCTGTTTTTT	CASSQNGGKVGELFF
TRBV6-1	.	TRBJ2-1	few	TGTGCCAGCAGGGACAACAATGAGCAGTTCTTC	CASRDNNEQFF
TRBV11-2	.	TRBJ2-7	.	TGTGCCAGCAGCCTGGACCGTGGAGGCTACGAGCAGTACTTC	CASSLDRGGYEQYF
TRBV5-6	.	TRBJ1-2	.	TGTGCCAGCAGCTTGGTAGGGCAGGGGCCTTCTAGTGGCTACACCTTC	CASSLVGQGPSSGYTF
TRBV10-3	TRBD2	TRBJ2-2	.	TGTGCCATCAGTGAATCTAGCGGGAGCGGCGGGGAGCTGTTTTTT	CAISESSGSGGELFF
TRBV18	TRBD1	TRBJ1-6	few	TGTGCCAGCTCACGAGCGACAGGACAGGATTCACCCCTCCACTTT	CASSRATGQDSPLHF
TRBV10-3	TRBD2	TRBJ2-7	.	TGTGCCATCAGTGATCTAGCGGGAGTTTTCGACGAGCAGTACTTC	CAISDLAGVFDEQYF
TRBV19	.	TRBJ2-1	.	TGTGCCAGTACCCCCGGGGATTGGGATGAGCAGTTCTTC	CASTPGDWDEQFF
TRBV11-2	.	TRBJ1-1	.	TGTGCCAGCAGCCCCGGGGGGGAGGGATGGTACACTGAAGCTTTCTTT	CASSPGGEGWYTEAFF
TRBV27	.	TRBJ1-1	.	TGTGCCAGCAGTTTATCCAGGGCCACTGAAGCTTTCTTT	CASSLSRATEAFF